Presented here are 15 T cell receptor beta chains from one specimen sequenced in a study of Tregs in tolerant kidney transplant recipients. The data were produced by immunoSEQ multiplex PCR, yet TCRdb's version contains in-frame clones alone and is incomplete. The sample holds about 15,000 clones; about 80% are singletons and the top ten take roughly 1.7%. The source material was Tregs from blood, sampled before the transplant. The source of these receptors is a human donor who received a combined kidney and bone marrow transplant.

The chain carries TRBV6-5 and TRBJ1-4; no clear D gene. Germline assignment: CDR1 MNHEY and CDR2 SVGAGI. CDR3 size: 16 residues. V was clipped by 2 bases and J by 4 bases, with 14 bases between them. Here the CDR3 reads CASSYGITGYNEKLFF. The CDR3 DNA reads TGTGCCAGCAGTTACGGTATCACGGGGTATAATGAAAAACTGTTTTTT.

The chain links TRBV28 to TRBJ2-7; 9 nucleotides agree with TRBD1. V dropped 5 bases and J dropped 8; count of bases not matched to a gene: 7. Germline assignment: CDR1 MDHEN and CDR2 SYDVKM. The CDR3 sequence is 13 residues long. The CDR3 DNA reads TGTGCCAGCAGTACCACCGGGACAGGGAAGCAGTACTTC. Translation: CASSTTGTGKQYF.

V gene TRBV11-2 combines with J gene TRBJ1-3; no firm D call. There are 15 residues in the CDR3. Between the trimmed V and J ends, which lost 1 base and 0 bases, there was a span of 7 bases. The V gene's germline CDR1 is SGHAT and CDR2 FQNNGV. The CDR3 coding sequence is TGTGCCAGCAGCTTAGGGGCCCCCTCTGGAAACACCATATATTTT. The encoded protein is CASSLGAPSGNTIYF.

The CDR3 DNA follows: TGTGCCAGCAGCCAGGGGCCGGGCGAGCAGTACTTC. Protein sequence: CASSQGPGEQYF. The V call is TRBV7-9, the J call TRBJ2-7; a possible D gene is TRBD1 (6 bases). The CDR3 runs to 12 residues. CDR1 is SEHNR, CDR2 FQNEAQ, per germline (reference sequence). V dropped 5 bases and J dropped 6 bases, with 11 bases sitting between them.

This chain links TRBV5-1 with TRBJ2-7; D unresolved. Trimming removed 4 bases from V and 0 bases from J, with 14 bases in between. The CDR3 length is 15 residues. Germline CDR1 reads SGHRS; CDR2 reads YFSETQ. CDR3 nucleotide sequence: TGCGCCAGCAGCGATACACAGAAGAGCTCCTACGAGCAGTACTTC. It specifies CASSDTQKSSYEQYF.

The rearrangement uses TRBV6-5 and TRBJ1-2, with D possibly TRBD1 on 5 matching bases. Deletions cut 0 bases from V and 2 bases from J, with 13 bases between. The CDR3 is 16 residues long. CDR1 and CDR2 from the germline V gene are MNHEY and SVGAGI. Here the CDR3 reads CASSYSSVRANYGYTF. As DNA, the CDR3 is TGTGCCAGCAGTTACTCGAGTGTCAGGGCAAACTATGGCTACACCTTC.

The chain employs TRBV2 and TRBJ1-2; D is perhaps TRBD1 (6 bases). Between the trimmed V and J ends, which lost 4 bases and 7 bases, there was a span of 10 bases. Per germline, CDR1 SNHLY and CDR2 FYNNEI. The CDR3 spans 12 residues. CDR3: CASSGTVTGYTF. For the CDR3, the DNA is TGTGCCAGCAGTGGGACAGTTACTGGCTACACCTTC. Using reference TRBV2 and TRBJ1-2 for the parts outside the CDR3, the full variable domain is EPEVTQTPSHQVTQMGQEVILRCVPISNHLYFYWYRQILGQKVEFLVSFYNNEISEKSEIFDDQFSVERPDGSNFTLKIRSTKLEDSAMYFCASSGTVTGYTFGSGTRLTVV.

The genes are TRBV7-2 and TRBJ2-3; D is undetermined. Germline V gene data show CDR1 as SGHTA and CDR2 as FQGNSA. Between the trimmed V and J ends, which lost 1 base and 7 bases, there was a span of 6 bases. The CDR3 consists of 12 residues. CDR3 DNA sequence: TGTGCCAGCAGCTTAGACTATTATACGCAGTATTTT. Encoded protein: CASSLDYYTQYF.

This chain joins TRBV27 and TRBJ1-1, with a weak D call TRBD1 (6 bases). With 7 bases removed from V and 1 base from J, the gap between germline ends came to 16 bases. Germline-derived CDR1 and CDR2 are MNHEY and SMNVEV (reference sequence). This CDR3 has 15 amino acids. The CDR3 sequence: CASKLLTGPNTEAFF. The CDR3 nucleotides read TGTGCCAGCAAACTCCTGACAGGTCCGAACACTGAAGCTTTCTTT.

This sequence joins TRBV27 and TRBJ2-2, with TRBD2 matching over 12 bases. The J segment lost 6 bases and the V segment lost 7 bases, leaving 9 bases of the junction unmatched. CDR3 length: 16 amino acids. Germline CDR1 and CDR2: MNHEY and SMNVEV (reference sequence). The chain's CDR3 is CASTSLAGGRPGELFF. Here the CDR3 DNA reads TGTGCCAGCACCTCTCTAGCGGGGGGGCGACCCGGGGAGCTGTTTTTT.

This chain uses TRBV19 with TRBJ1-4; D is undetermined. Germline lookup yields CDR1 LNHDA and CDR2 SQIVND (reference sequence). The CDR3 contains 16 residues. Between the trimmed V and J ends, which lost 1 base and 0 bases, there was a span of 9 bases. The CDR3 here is CASSIGTGTTNEKLFF. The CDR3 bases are TGTGCCAGTAGTATAGGAACCGGGACAACTAATGAAAAACTGTTTTTT.

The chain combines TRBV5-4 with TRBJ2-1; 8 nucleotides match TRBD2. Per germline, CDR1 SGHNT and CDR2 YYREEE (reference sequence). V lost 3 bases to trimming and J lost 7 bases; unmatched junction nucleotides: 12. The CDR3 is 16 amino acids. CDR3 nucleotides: TGTGCCAGCAGCTCCGGCGGGACGGGGGGGCGGAATGAGCAGTTCTTC. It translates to CASSSGGTGGRNEQFF.

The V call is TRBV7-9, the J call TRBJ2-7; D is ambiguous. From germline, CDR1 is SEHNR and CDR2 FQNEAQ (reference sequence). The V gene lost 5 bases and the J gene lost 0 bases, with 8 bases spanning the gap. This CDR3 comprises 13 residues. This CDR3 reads CASSVSSSYEQYF. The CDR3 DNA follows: TGTGCCAGCAGCGTGAGTAGCTCCTACGAGCAGTACTTC.

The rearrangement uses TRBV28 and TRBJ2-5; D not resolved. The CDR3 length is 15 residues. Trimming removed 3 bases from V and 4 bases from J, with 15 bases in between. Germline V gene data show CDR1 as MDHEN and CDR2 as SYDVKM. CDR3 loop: CASSFGQTLGETQYF. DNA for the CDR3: TGTGCCAGCAGTTTTGGTCAGACCCTAGGAGAGACCCAGTACTTC.

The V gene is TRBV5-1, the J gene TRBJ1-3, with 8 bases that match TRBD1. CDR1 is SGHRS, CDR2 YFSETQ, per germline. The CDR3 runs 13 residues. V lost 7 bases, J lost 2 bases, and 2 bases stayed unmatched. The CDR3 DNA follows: TGCGCCAGCCAACAGGGGGCTGGAAACACCATATATTTT. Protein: CASQQGAGNTIYF.